In its sample, the clone carrying this TCR beta chain was seen many times. This sample is drawn from a study of T cells in Graves' hyperthyroidism and ophthalmopathy. Across the whole study: Initial diagnosis, before any treatment, was when peripheral blood was collected.

Amplified TCR beta CDR3 regions derived from RNA transcripts. RT-PCR in the first round (using the HTBI primer set) targeted the TCR CDR3. TCRdb passed the multiplex PCR reads through MiXCR, listing each CDR3 protein once. The profile shows fewer than 650,000 distinct CDR3 sequences, 14% of them singletons. The TCR originated in a woman under 30 with Graves' ophthalmopathy. Sequencing used blood.

In DNA form, the CDR3 reads TGCAGTGCTGACGACAGGGGGAATACGAACACCGGGGAGCTGTTTTTT. Translation: CSADDRGNTNTGELFF. The chain has TRBV20-1 and TRBJ2-2; 9 bases line up with TRBD1. Losses at the gene ends were 5 bases for V and 0 bases for J; bases not matched to a gene: 7. Germline CDR1 is DFQATT and CDR2 is SNEGSKA (reference sequence). The CDR3 consists of 16 residues.